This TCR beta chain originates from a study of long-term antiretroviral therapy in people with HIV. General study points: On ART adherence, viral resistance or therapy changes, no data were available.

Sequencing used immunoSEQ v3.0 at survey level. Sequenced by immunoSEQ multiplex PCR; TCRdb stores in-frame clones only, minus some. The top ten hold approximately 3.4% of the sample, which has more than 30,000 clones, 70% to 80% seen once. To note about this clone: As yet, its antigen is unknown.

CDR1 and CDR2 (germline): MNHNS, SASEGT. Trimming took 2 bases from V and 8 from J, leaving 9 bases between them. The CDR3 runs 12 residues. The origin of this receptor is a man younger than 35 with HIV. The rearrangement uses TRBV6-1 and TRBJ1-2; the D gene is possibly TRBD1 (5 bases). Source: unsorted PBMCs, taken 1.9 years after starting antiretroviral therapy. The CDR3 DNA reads TGTGCCAGCAGTGAACAGGAGGGGGGCTACACCTTC. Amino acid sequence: CASSEQEGGYTF.